This T cell receptor (beta chain) was sequenced for a study of T cell responses to AZD1222 COVID-19 vaccine. V gave up 7 bases and J gave up 5 bases; unmatched junction bases: 8. This CDR3 has 14 residues. Germline V gives CDR1 SNHLY, CDR2 FYNNEI. Assay: immunoSEQ multiplex PCR; the TCRdb copy retains only in-frame clones and omits some. Of some 97,000 clones in the sample, around nine tenths were seen once. V usage is TRBV2 and J usage is TRBJ2-7; 10 nucleotides align to TRBD1. Sample: peripheral blood, taken on day 0 of AZD1222 vaccination. This clonotype was obtained from an adult in good health. Here the CDR3 reads CASNVRDRGDEQYF. CDR3 coding DNA: TGTGCCAGCAACGTCCGGGACAGGGGAGACGAGCAGTACTTC.